The entry below gives a single TCR beta chain sequence along with its context. No antigen is known for it. The sample originates from a study of cytomegalovirus exposure and HLA in healthy donors. PCR used 60 Vbeta primers and 13 Jbeta primers. Assay: immunoSEQ multiplex PCR; the TCRdb copy retains only in-frame clones and omits some. The sample includes roughly 120,000 clones, approximately 80% of them seen just once. The study, taken as a whole, reports: TCR beta V- and J-gene trimming, according to a later analysis, was linked to a missense DCLRE1C variant. It was approximately 150 TCR beta chains that were listed as cytomegalovirus-associated. What a later analysis reportedly showed was that an Asian-associated ancestry cluster had fewer N-insertions than the approximately 720-donor mean.

The CDR3 covers 16 residues. Trimming took 3 bases from V and 2 from J, leaving 16 bases between them. Germline V gives CDR1 KGHSH, CDR2 LQKENI. This cohort consisted of healthy bone marrow donors. Input material: PBMCs. The V gene is TRBV18, the J gene TRBJ1-1, with no clear D. The receptor was derived from a man aged 45-65 years in good health and CMV-seronegative. The CDR3 sequence: CASSPREAGDNTEAFF. As DNA, the CDR3 is TGTGCCAGCTCACCGCGGGAGGCAGGAGATAACACTGAAGCTTTCTTT.